The entry below describes one T cell receptor (beta chain). These data are taken from a study of control samples from healthy donors and cancer patients. The table came from immunoSEQ multiplex PCR; TCRdb's copy has only in-frame clones and leaves some out. The repertoire holds about 130,000 clones, with about 88% as singletons. This TCR derives from a man aged 50-59 years in good health. The source material was blood.

The CDR3 protein is CASSLGTQSYSPTYGYTF. The DNA of the CDR3 is TGCGCCAGCAGCTTGGGGACACAGTCTTACTCCCCCACCTATGGCTACACCTTC. V usage is TRBV5-1 and J usage is TRBJ1-2; possibly TRBD1 for D (5 bases). There are 18 residues in the CDR3. Trimming removed 0 bases from V and 4 bases from J, with 22 bases in between. Germline CDR1 SGHRS, CDR2 YFSETQ.